This TCR beta chain appears in the sequencing data of a study of T-cell reconstitution after alpha-beta-depleted transplantation in children. Notes on the study in general: Reported findings indicate that, about two months after transplant, alpha-beta T cells came from several hundred expanded clones, which were derived from non-depleted graft cells.

Library preparation (for TCRbeta) was performed with unique molecular identifiers. Each CDR3 protein is one row after TCRdb ran MiXCR on the PCR reads. There are about 580,000 distinct CDR3 sequences in the sample; roughly 30% occur only once, and about 35% lies in the top ten. Concerning this clonotype: The target antigen is unknown.

The CDR3 spans 15 residues. Trimming cost V 4 bases and J 14 bases; bases outside gene matches: 17. Germline CDR1 and CDR2: SGHRS and YFSETQ. This TCR came from a boy less than two years old with Wiskott-Aldrich syndrome, due to receive a stem cell transplant. The sample in question was PBMCs, obtained before TCRalphabeta/CD19-depleted stem cell transplant. The rearrangement joins TRBV5-1 to TRBJ2-5, with 10 bases fitting TRBD2. CDR3 sequence: CASSAEPGLASQPYF. CDR3 DNA: TGCGCCAGCAGCGCCGAACCGGGACTAGCGTCCCAACCCTACTTC.